These 30 T cell receptor beta chains came from one sample sequenced in a study of sequential checkpoint blockade in melanoma. Treatment noted: randomized to nivolumab then ipilimumab (arm A) or the reverse (arm B). Repertoires were generated with immunoSEQ multiplex PCR, while TCRdb's copy carries only in-frame clones and drops some. Among more than 8,500 clones, around 23% were seen once, and the ten largest hold roughly 10%. The material sequenced was tumor tissue (inferred from file names), taken from a patient given nivolumab and ipilimumab in sequence. Source of these receptors: a human donor with melanoma.

The V gene is TRBV6-8, the J gene TRBJ2-3; TRBD2 might be the D (6 bases). The CDR3 extends over 18 amino acids. Trimming pared 2 bases from V and 2 bases from J, leaving 20 bases between. CDR1 is MNHGY and CDR2 is SAAAGT in the germline V gene. The CDR3 DNA reads TGTGCCAGCAGTTACCTCGTGGCGATAGCGGATAACACAGATACGCAGTATTTT. It yields the protein CASSYLVAIADNTDTQYF.

The J gene is TRBJ2-5, the V gene TRBV11-3, with D possibly TRBD1 on 5 matching bases. V lost 5 bases to trimming and J lost 2 bases, with 18 bases between them. CDR1 is SGHNT and CDR2 is YENEEA in the germline V gene. The CDR3 totals 16 residues. CDR3 nucleotide sequence: TGTGCCAGCAGCAAGACCCCGCCAGGGCCTCAAGAGACCCAGTACTTC. Translation gives CASSKTPPGPQETQYF.

This clone is termed medium-sized (0.01 to 0.1%). V is TRBV28 and J is TRBJ2-3; 7 positions agree with TRBD1. CDR3 length equals 14 residues. Germline CDR1 MDHEN, CDR2 SYDVKM. V gave up 7 bases and J gave up 3 bases; unmatched junction bases: 7. CDR3 amino acids: CASTGTERTDTQYF. The CDR3 coding sequence is TGTGCCAGCACCGGGACAGAAAGGACAGATACGCAGTATTTT.

This clone was found a few times. The J gene is TRBJ1-4, the V gene TRBV28, with 8 bases fitting TRBD1. The CDR3 is 15 amino acids. V shed 2 bases and J 8 bases; nucleotides not matched to a gene: 7. The germline CDR1 and CDR2 sequences are MDHEN and SYDVKM. Written as DNA, the CDR3 is TGTGCCAGCAGTTTAACTCCAGGGGGCCGGGAAAAACTGTTTTTT. This codes for CASSLTPGGREKLFF.

This clone counts as medium-sized. The J gene is TRBJ2-7, the V gene TRBV6-8; possible D gene TRBD2, 6 bases. V lost 0 bases to trimming and J lost 5 bases, with 11 bases between them. Germline CDR1 and CDR2: MNHGY and SAAAGT. This CDR3 is 14 amino acids long. The CDR3 DNA follows: TGTGCCAGCAGTTACTCGGGCGGGGACCACGAGCAGTACTTC. It codes for CASSYSGGDHEQYF.

The chain uses TRBV6-8 and TRBJ1-4, with a possible D match to TRBD1 (5 bases). CDR3 length: 13 amino acids. Trimming took 8 bases from V and 6 from J, leaving 13 bases between them. Germline lookup yields CDR1 MNHGY and CDR2 SAAAGT. CDR3 amino acids: CASAQGGDEKLFF. In DNA form, the CDR3 reads TGTGCCAGCGCCCAGGGAGGGGATGAAAAACTGTTTTTT.

This clone was detected a few times. The chain carries TRBV6-8 and TRBJ1-2; no definite D call. Germline V gives CDR1 MNHGY, CDR2 SAAAGT. Trimming removed 10 bases from V and 4 bases from J, with 25 bases in between. The CDR3 spans 16 residues. CDR3 nucleotides: TGTGCCATCAGCTCCGGGGTCGAAAAGGGTCTCTATGGCTACACCTTC. Its translation: CAISSGVEKGLYGYTF.

This rearrangement joins TRBV5-1 to TRBJ2-1; a weak D match, TRBD2 (7 bases). Per the germline V gene, CDR1 is SGHRS and CDR2 is YFSETQ. With 0 bases removed from V and 6 bases from J, the gap between germline ends came to 13 bases. This CDR3 has 15 amino acids. CDR3 nucleotide sequence: TGCGCCAGCAGCTTGGACGTCGGGGGGCCCAATGAGCAGTTCTTC. This translates into CASSLDVGGPNEQFF. Based on the CDR3 plus reference TRBV5-1 and TRBJ2-1, the full variable domain is KAGVTQTPRYLIKTRGQQVTLSCSPISGHRSVSWYQQTPGQGLQFLFEYFSETQRNKGNFPGRFSGRQFSNSRSEMNVSTLELGDSALYLCASSLDVGGPNEQFFGPGTRLTVL.

This clone is judged medium-sized. The rearrangement joins TRBV19 to TRBJ1-1; 10 bases align to TRBD1. V shed 5 bases and J 1 base; nucleotides not matched to a gene: 7. Germline-derived CDR1 and CDR2 are LNHDA and SQIVND (reference sequence). CDR3 length equals 16 residues. The CDR3 DNA follows: TGTGCCAGTAGTGAGGGGACAGGGGTGACGAACACTGAAGCTTTCTTT. Translated, it gives CASSEGTGVTNTEAFF. Complete variable domain (other parts from reference TRBV19 and TRBJ1-1): DGGITQSPKYLFRKEGQNVTLSCEQNLNHDAMYWYRQDPGQGLRLIYYSQIVNDFQKGDIAEGYSVSREKKESFPLTVTSAQKNPTAFYLCASSEGTGVTNTEAFFGQGTRLTVV.

This clone was observed a handful of times. The chain joins TRBV6-1 to TRBJ1-5, with D tentatively TRBD1 (6 bases). In germline, CDR1 is MNHNS, CDR2 SASEGT. V was pared by 1 base and J by 0 bases, with 13 bases between. The CDR3 spans 17 residues. The CDR3 sequence: CASSEVVTGFSNQPQHF. Here the CDR3 DNA reads TGTGCCAGCAGTGAAGTAGTAACAGGGTTTAGCAATCAGCCCCAGCATTTT.

Only a few counts were recorded for this clone. The chain uses TRBV28 and TRBJ1-2, with D possibly matching TRBD1 (5 bases). The CDR3 loop spans 15 amino acids. V was trimmed by 4 bases and J by 6 bases, leaving 18 bases between them. Germline V CDR1 and CDR2: MDHEN, SYDVKM. The CDR3 here is CASSSPAGGEDGYTF. The DNA of the CDR3 is TGTGCCAGCAGTTCCCCTGCTGGGGGGGAAGATGGCTACACCTTC.

The chain is built from TRBV7-6 and TRBJ2-1; TRBD2 matches at 12 bases. This CDR3 contains 17 residues. The J segment lost 7 bases and the V segment lost 4 bases, leaving 11 bases of the junction unmatched. Germline V gene data show CDR1 as SGHVS and CDR2 as FNYEAQ. The CDR3 bases are TGTGCCAGCAGCTGGACTGGACTAGCGGGAATCGGGAATGAGCAGTTCTTC. Amino acid sequence: CASSWTGLAGIGNEQFF.

This clone was counted only a few times. This chain connects TRBV30 to TRBJ1-4; D perhaps matches TRBD1 (5 bases). Trimming removed 1 base from V and 8 bases from J, with 26 bases in between. The CDR3 length is 18 residues. CDR1 and CDR2 from the germline V gene are GTSNPN and SVGIG (reference sequence). The CDR3 spells CAWSEKLGRKGRKEKLFF. In DNA form, the CDR3 reads TGTGCCTGGAGTGAGAAACTCGGTAGGAAGGGGAGGAAGGAAAAACTGTTTTTT.

The chain links TRBV28 to TRBJ1-1; a possible D gene is TRBD1 (6 bases). Trimming pared 4 bases from V and 1 base from J, leaving 13 bases between. Per germline, CDR1 MDHEN and CDR2 SYDVKM. This CDR3 contains 15 residues. The CDR3 sequence: CASSWVGGPNTEAFF. CDR3 sequence (DNA): TGTGCCAGCAGTTGGGTCGGGGGCCCGAACACTGAAGCTTTCTTT.

This clone was counted between two and nine times. The chain links TRBV2 to TRBJ1-2; 9 positions match TRBD1. J lost 7 bases, V lost 6 bases, and 6 bases had no gene match. There are 13 residues in the CDR3. Germline V gives CDR1 SNHLY, CDR2 FYNNEI. This CDR3 reads CASRNRGQSGYTF. DNA of the CDR3: TGTGCCAGCAGAAACAGGGGGCAGAGTGGCTACACCTTC.

This clone showed up many times. The chain joins TRBV11-3 to TRBJ2-1, with D possibly being TRBD1 (6 bases). The CDR3 covers 14 residues. V lost 4 bases and J lost 4, with 11 bases in between. Germline V gene sequence: CDR1 SGHNT, CDR2 YENEEA. CDR3 region: CASSYSGTYNEQFF. The CDR3 bases are TGTGCCAGCAGCTATTCAGGGACATACAATGAGCAGTTCTTC.

This clone has just a few counts. The chain has TRBV9 and TRBJ1-1; maybe TRBD1 (5 bases). The germline CDR1 and CDR2 sequences are SGDLS and YYNGEE. The germline V and J ends were trimmed by 7 bases and 4 bases, with 14 bases remaining between them. The CDR3 totals 13 residues. CDR3 residues: CASAAGEFTEAFF. CDR3 DNA sequence: TGTGCCAGCGCAGCGGGGGAATTCACTGAAGCTTTCTTT.

V gene TRBV11-3 combines with J gene TRBJ2-5; 7 positions match TRBD2. CDR1 and CDR2 from the germline V gene are SGHNT and YENEEA. The ends lost 0 bases at V and 2 bases at J; junction bases unmatched: 6. The CDR3 extends over 16 amino acids. As DNA, the CDR3 is TGTGCCAGCAGCTTAGATAGCGCTAGCGGACAAGAGACCCAGTACTTC. Protein sequence: CASSLDSASGQETQYF.

This clone was found a few times. V usage is TRBV6-8 and J usage is TRBJ2-3; D is possibly TRBD1 (6 bases). This CDR3 is built from 16 residues. The germline V gene encodes CDR1 MNHGY and CDR2 SAAAGT. V lost 0 bases to trimming and J lost 2 bases, with 12 bases between them. The CDR3 spells CASSYSRTDITDTQYF. The DNA for the CDR3 is TGTGCCAGCAGTTACTCTAGGACAGACATCACAGATACGCAGTATTTT.

V gene TRBV6-4 combines with J gene TRBJ1-2; D is undetermined. The CDR3 totals 11 residues. V was shortened by 10 bases and J by 8 bases, with 14 bases between the two germline ends. Germline V CDR1 and CDR2: MRHNA, SNTAGT. CDR3 amino acids: CAIPGPTGYTF. The CDR3 DNA sequence: TGTGCCATACCTGGACCGACGGGCTACACCTTC.

This clone has more than one count but fewer than ten. The genes are TRBV19 and TRBJ2-7; TRBD2 matches at 11 bases. The CDR3 is 16 amino acids. With V trimmed by 3 bases and J by 2 bases, 6 bases remained unmatched. Germline V lookup: CDR1 LNHDA, CDR2 SQIVND (reference sequence). In DNA, the CDR3 is TGTGCCAGTAGTATGTCCGGGACTAGCGGAGCCTACGAGCAGTACTTC. Its translation is CASSMSGTSGAYEQYF.

CDR3: CASSPEAGRGSYTF. The CDR3 coding sequence is TGTGCCAGCTCACCCGAGGCAGGGCGAGGCAGCTACACCTTC. The gene calls are TRBV18 and TRBJ1-2; weak D call: TRBD1 (5 bases). CDR3 length: 14 amino acids. V lost 3 bases and J 9 bases, leaving 17 bases between the germline ends. Germline V gene sequence: CDR1 KGHSH, CDR2 LQKENI.

This clone was observed many times. The CDR3 nucleotides read TGTGCCAGCAGCTTAGTAATCGCCACAGATACGCAGTATTTT. Translated, it gives CASSLVIATDTQYF. The chain carries TRBV11-3 and TRBJ2-3; no clear D gene. Germline assignment: CDR1 SGHNT and CDR2 YENEEA. Trimming pared 1 base from V and 2 bases from J, leaving 7 bases between. The length of the CDR3 is 14 residues.

The V call is TRBV19, the J call TRBJ2-1; D gene ambiguous. V gave up 2 bases and J gave up 9 bases, with 14 bases separating them. CDR1 is LNHDA, CDR2 SQIVND, per germline (reference sequence). The CDR3 contains 14 residues. The CDR3, as DNA: TGTGCCAGTAGTATATCCGGTGGGGTGTCTGAGCAGTTCTTC. Encoded protein: CASSISGGVSEQFF.

The CDR3 here is CASRSGTGADTEAFF. In DNA, the CDR3 is TGCGCCAGCAGGTCCGGGACAGGGGCGGACACTGAAGCTTTCTTT. V and J are TRBV10-2 and TRBJ1-1, with 10 bases fitting TRBD1. The CDR3 sequence is 15 residues long. V lost 6 bases to trimming and J lost 3 bases; unmatched junction nucleotides: 7. The germline V gene encodes CDR1 WSHSY and CDR2 SAAADI.

This clone occurred a few times. The chain carries TRBV6-8 and TRBJ1-2, with unresolved D. The CDR3 is made up of 12 amino acids. Germline values: CDR1 MNHGY, CDR2 SAAAGT. Trimming pared 5 bases from V and 4 bases from J, leaving 8 bases between. CDR3 loop: CASSGKLYGYTF. The DNA for the CDR3 is TGTGCCAGCAGTGGGAAGCTCTATGGCTACACCTTC.

The chain recombines TRBV19 with TRBJ1-5; D uncertain. Germline V gene data show CDR1 as LNHDA and CDR2 as SQIVND (reference sequence). V lost 10 bases and J lost 0, with 16 bases in between. CDR3 size: 15 residues. The CDR3 region is CATSFGLNSNQPQHF. The CDR3 DNA follows: TGTGCCACCTCGTTTGGGCTTAATAGCAATCAGCCCCAGCATTTT.

The sample holds many counts of this clone. This chain links TRBV6-8 with TRBJ2-7; perhaps D is TRBD1 or TRBD2 (5 bases each). The CDR3 runs 15 residues. The ends were cut back, 0 bases at V and 6 bases at J, with 15 bases in the middle. The V gene's germline CDR1 is MNHGY and CDR2 SAAAGT. This chain's CDR3 is CASSYSWGTASEQYF. The CDR3 coding sequence is TGTGCCAGCAGTTACTCATGGGGGACCGCCAGCGAGCAGTACTTC.

The sample holds a few counts of this clone. The chain has TRBV6-8 and TRBJ1-1; no reliable D call. Germline loops: CDR1 MNHGY, CDR2 SAAAGT. V lost 2 bases and J 0 bases, leaving 7 bases between the germline ends. This CDR3 comprises 14 residues. The CDR3 DNA reads TGTGCCAGCAGTTACGACACCTTGAACACTGAAGCTTTCTTT. Translating it yields CASSYDTLNTEAFF.

This clone was observed a handful of times. The V and J genes are TRBV6-8 and TRBJ2-3, with D tentatively TRBD2 (6 bases). Germline CDR1 and CDR2: MNHGY and SAAAGT. V lost 0 bases and J lost 2, with 12 bases in between. The CDR3 spans 16 residues. The CDR3 here is CASSYSREDLTDTQYF. CDR3 sequence (DNA): TGTGCCAGCAGTTACTCGCGGGAAGACCTCACAGATACGCAGTATTTT.